The 17 T cell receptor beta chains given below trace back to one sample, sequenced in a study of T cells after posttransplantation cyclophosphamide. Generated by immunoSEQ multiplex PCR, the TCRdb table keeps only in-frame clones and is missing some. The sample carries tens of thousands of clones, 85% to 95% recorded once. Sequencing was done on a sample of PBMCs. These receptor sequences come from a woman in her twenties or thirties in good health and a related stem cell transplant donor.

This chain links TRBV5-5 with TRBJ1-2; weak D call: TRBD1 (5 bases). The germline CDR1 and CDR2 sequences are SGHKS and YYEKEE (reference sequence). Trimming cost V 0 bases and J 5 bases, with 5 bases left between them. CDR3 length: 12 amino acids. CDR3 protein: CASSLAGYGYTF. In DNA form, the CDR3 reads TGTGCCAGCAGCTTGGCAGGGTATGGCTACACCTTC.

The CDR3 DNA follows: TGTGCCAGCAGCGCCGGGACTAGCGGGGCAAGGGAGCAGTACTTC. Its protein product is CASSAGTSGAREQYF. V gene TRBV9 combines with J gene TRBJ2-7, with 13 bases lining up with TRBD2. Germline lookup yields CDR1 SGDLS and CDR2 YYNGEE. CDR3 length equals 15 residues. The V and J ends lost 3 bases and 7 bases, in that order; junction bases with no gene match: 7.

This clone was detected once. The rearrangement joins TRBV30 to TRBJ2-3; D gene unclear. This CDR3 has 13 amino acids. Germline loops: CDR1 GTSNPN, CDR2 SVGIG (reference sequence). Trimming removed 0 bases at V and 1 base at J, with 5 bases between. In nucleotides, the CDR3 is TGTGCCTGGAGTGTTCTGGGCACAGATACGCAGTATTTT. This codes for CAWSVLGTDTQYF.

The chain employs TRBV11-2 and TRBJ2-7, with D perhaps TRBD2 (6 bases). This CDR3 has 15 residues. CDR1 SGHAT and CDR2 FQNNGV come from the germline V gene. Trimming took off 2 bases at V and 3 bases at J, with 14 bases between the two ends. The CDR3 nucleotides read TGTGCCAGCAGCTTATCTGGCGGGGATCTCTACGAGCAGTACTTC. It yields the protein CASSLSGGDLYEQYF.

This chain links TRBV21-1 with TRBJ2-3; the D call TRBD1 from the table was never checked on the DNA. TRBV21-1 is deemed a pseudogene. This CDR3 region has 20 residues. CDR3 bases: TGTGCCAGCAGCAAAGTCGGGGGACAGGGTATTTTTGGGTTGAAGGATACGCAGTATTTT. This gives the protein CASSKVGGQGIFGLKDTQYF.

The chain combines TRBV4-2 with TRBJ2-5; D is undetermined. CDR3 length: 17 amino acids. Trimming pared 1 base from V and 1 base from J, leaving 16 bases between. Germline lookup yields CDR1 LGHNA and CDR2 YNFKEQ. The CDR3 DNA sequence: TGTGCCAGCAGCCAAGGAAGGAAGGTTGACGCCCAAGAGACCCAGTACTTC. Translating gives CASSQGRKVDAQETQYF.

The rearrangement uses TRBV12-5 and TRBJ2-2; possible D gene TRBD2, 5 bases. The CDR3 runs to 18 residues. Per the germline V gene, CDR1 is LGHNT and CDR2 is FRNRAP. V was clipped by 2 bases and J by 0 bases, with 16 bases between them. CDR3 bases: TGTGCTAGTGGTTTGTCCCATAAGGACTCGGCGAACACCGGGGAGCTGTTTTTT. Translated: CASGLSHKDSANTGELFF.

Concerning this clone: Germline is not matched at one junction end, which may reflect a read error. This same CDR3 is encoded by further DNA sequences in the sample. The CDR3 sequence is CASSPQMTGTNGYTF. For the CDR3, the DNA is TGTGCCAGCAGTCCCCAAATGACAGGAACCAATGGATACACCTTC. The genes are TRBV27 and TRBJ1-2, with D maybe TRBD1 (6 bases). The CDR3 runs 15 residues. Germline V gives CDR1 MNHEY, CDR2 SMNVEV (reference sequence).

The J gene is TRBJ1-1, the V gene TRBV2; TRBD1 might be the D (6 bases). Trimming shortened V by 4 bases and J by 0 bases, and 9 bases separated the two germline ends. There are 14 residues in the CDR3. Looked up from germline, CDR1 is SNHLY and CDR2 is FYNNEI. CDR3 in amino acids: CASSAGVVNTEAFF. Written as DNA, the CDR3 is TGTGCCAGCAGTGCAGGGGTGGTGAACACTGAAGCTTTCTTT.

This clone was counted a few times. The V gene is TRBV10-3, the J gene TRBJ2-7; 9 nucleotides agree with TRBD1. Germline lookup yields CDR1 ENHRY and CDR2 SYGVKD. The CDR3 extends over 13 amino acids. V shed 8 bases, J shed 6 bases, and the junction held 8 bases outside the gene matches. This CDR3 reads CAIVGTGISEQYF. CDR3 DNA sequence: TGTGCCATCGTGGGGACAGGGATATCCGAGCAGTACTTC.

This clone was detected only once. The chain couples TRBV5-1 to TRBJ1-4; tentative D call: TRBD1 (6 bases). V was shortened by 2 bases and J by 4 bases, with 15 bases between the two germline ends. Germline V gene data show CDR1 as SGHRS and CDR2 as YFSETQ. This CDR3 has 16 amino acids. CDR3 coding DNA: TGCGCCAGCAGCTTTCGTTCGGACAGCCGTAATGAAAAACTGTTTTTT. This codes for CASSFRSDSRNEKLFF.

The V and J genes are TRBV29-1 and TRBJ2-5; D remains unclear. In germline, CDR1 is SQVTM, CDR2 ANQGSEA. The length of the CDR3 is 13 residues. Trimming shortened V by 3 bases and J by 0 bases, and 8 bases separated the two germline ends. CDR3 nucleotides: TGCAGCGTTGATAGTAGGGACCAAGAGACCCAGTACTTC. Protein: CSVDSRDQETQYF.

The genes are TRBV15 and TRBJ2-3; 7 nucleotides match TRBD1. V gave up 0 bases and J gave up 0 bases; unmatched junction bases: 3. CDR3 length equals 16 residues. Germline lookup yields CDR1 LNHNV and CDR2 YYDKDF (reference sequence). CDR3 sequence (DNA): TGTGCCACCAGCAGAGATGGACAGGCTAGCACAGATACGCAGTATTTT. Protein sequence: CATSRDGQASTDTQYF.

The rearrangement uses TRBV19 and TRBJ1-3; 7 bases are shared with TRBD1. From germline, CDR1 is LNHDA and CDR2 SQIVND (reference sequence). This CDR3 contains 16 residues. V lost 6 bases to trimming and J lost 2 bases; unmatched junction nucleotides: 10. The DNA of the CDR3 is TGTGCCAGTAGCAGGGACAGAACTACCACTGGAAACACCATATATTTT. Amino acid sequence: CASSRDRTTTGNTIYF.

The chain combines TRBV4-2 with TRBJ1-1; the D is unclear. Germline V gene sequence: CDR1 LGHNA, CDR2 YNFKEQ. CDR3 length: 13 amino acids. Trimming pared 4 bases from V and 1 base from J, leaving 7 bases between. As DNA, the CDR3 is TGTGCCAGCAGCCTCGGTAGGAACACTGAAGCTTTCTTT. The encoded protein is CASSLGRNTEAFF.

This chain connects TRBV4-3 to TRBJ2-5; TRBD2 agrees at 7 bases. Germline lookup yields CDR1 LGHNA and CDR2 YSLEER. Trimming removed 0 bases from V and 4 bases from J; junction bases left unmatched: 14. The CDR3 is 18 amino acids. The CDR3 spells CASSQEGLAAAGRETQYF. The CDR3 nucleotides are TGCGCCAGCAGCCAAGAGGGGCTAGCGGCGGCGGGGAGAGAGACCCAGTACTTC.

In this sample, this clone turned up a few times. This rearrangement joins TRBV28 to TRBJ1-5, with 8 bases matching TRBD1. The V and J ends lost 6 bases and 7 bases, in that order; junction bases with no gene match: 5. CDR1 and CDR2 (germline): MDHEN, SYDVKM. This CDR3 contains 13 residues. The CDR3 coding sequence is TGTGCCAGCAGAGGTGGACAGGGACAGCCCCAGCATTTT. It encodes CASRGGQGQPQHF.